One sample yielded the 5 T cell receptor beta chains listed below, sequenced in a study of cytomegalovirus exposure and HLA in healthy donors. Primers included in the PCR were 60 Vbeta and 13 Jbeta primers. Clones were read by immunoSEQ multiplex PCR, and TCRdb kept only the in-frame ones, dropping some. Of approximately 61,000 clones in the sample, 75% to 85% were seen once. The specimen was PBMCs. Receptors originate from a man in his fifties or sixties in good health and CMV-seropositive.

For the CDR3, the DNA is TGTGCCAGCAGCTTAGGCGTCCACGAGCAGTACTTC. Protein sequence: CASSLGVHEQYF. This chain uses TRBV13 with TRBJ2-7; D is unclear. Trimming shortened V by 0 bases and J by 5 bases, and 5 bases separated the two germline ends. The CDR3 totals 12 residues. Germline lookup yields CDR1 PRHDT and CDR2 FYEKMQ (reference sequence).

In this sample, this clone turned up a few times. It differs at one base from a far larger clone, so likely a read error. The V and J genes are TRBV10-2 and TRBJ2-1; no firm D call. CDR1 and CDR2 from the germline V gene are WSHSY and SAAADI. CDR3 length equals 17 residues. CDR3 sequence reads: CGSSQDMIVLIYNEQFF. CDR3 sequence (DNA): TGCGGCAGCAGCCAAGATATGATCGTACTCATCTACAATGAGCAGTTCTTC.

This chain uses TRBV19 with TRBJ2-1; 8 bases are a match to TRBD2. V lost 8 bases, J lost 6 bases, and 9 bases stayed unmatched. This CDR3 has 14 residues. Germline CDR1 LNHDA, CDR2 SQIVND (reference sequence). For the CDR3, the DNA is TGTGCCAGTCATCTGGGACTAGGTGGCAATGAGCAGTTCTTC. Its protein is CASHLGLGGNEQFF.

The chain carries TRBV28 and TRBJ2-1; D is unresolved. Germline assignment: CDR1 MDHEN and CDR2 SYDVKM. CDR3 length: 15 amino acids. V was shortened by 7 bases and J by 0 bases, with 13 bases between the two germline ends. The DNA for the CDR3 is TGTGCCAGCAAAGCCCCGCCTAGCTCCTACAATGAGCAGTTCTTC. This sequence encodes CASKAPPSSYNEQFF.

The chain combines TRBV7-2 with TRBJ2-5; 9 nucleotides agree with TRBD2. The germline gives CDR1 SGHTA, CDR2 FQGNSA. Trimming removed 1 base from V and 7 bases from J; junction bases left unmatched: 10. There are 16 residues in the CDR3. This chain's CDR3 is CASSLGVAGVQGTQYF. The CDR3 nucleotides read TGTGCCAGCAGCTTAGGAGTAGCGGGAGTACAGGGGACCCAGTACTTC. The full variable domain, in which reference TRBV7-2 and TRBJ2-5 provide the parts outside the CDR3, is GAGVSQSPSNKVTEKGKDVELRCDPISGHTALYWYRQSLGQGLEFLIYFQGNSAPDKSGLPSDRFSAERTGGSVSTLTIQRTQQEDSAVYLCASSLGVAGVQGTQYFGPGTRLLVL.